These T cell receptor beta chains were read from a single sample in a study of blood T cell repertoires in COVID-19. Assay used: immunoSEQ multiplex PCR; TCRdb lists only in-frame clones, some missing. In the table there are about 290,000 clones, over 80% of which are singletons. The sequenced sample was peripheral blood. The receptors come from a woman aged 45-60 years with active or convalescent COVID-19. Each CDR3 is given with its conserved first and last residue. The D gene is left open where the match is weak. Clone size is not always given. Where it is, it says once, few, many or a class for expanded clones.

TRBJ2-1	once	NA	TRBV29-1	CSVGISVYNEQFF	TGCAGCGTTGGGATAAGCGTCTACAATGAGCAGTTCTTC
TRBJ2-1	NA	NA	TRBV4-1	CASSQGRARGYNEQFF	TGCGCCAGCAGCCAAGGGAGGGCCCGAGGCTACAATGAGCAGTTCTTC
TRBJ2-5	NA	NA	TRBV11-2	CASSSTSGSGETQYF	TGTGCCAGCAGCTCCACTTCAGGGTCAGGGGAGACCCAGTACTTC
TRBJ1-4	NA	NA	TRBV7-9	CASSLARGNEKLFF	TGTGCCAGCAGCTTAGCGCGGGGAAATGAAAAACTGTTTTTT
TRBJ1-1	NA	NA	TRBV28	CASSLSGSGTEAFF	TGTGCCAGCAGTTTATCAGGGTCGGGCACTGAAGCTTTCTTT
TRBJ2-3	once	NA	TRBV14	CASSLASTDTQYF	TGTGCCAGCAGCCTAGCATCCACAGATACGCAGTATTTT
TRBJ2-5	NA	NA	TRBV12-3/TRBV12-4	CASSFGERETQYF	TGTGCCAGCAGTTTCGGAGAGAGAGAGACCCAGTACTTC
TRBJ1-6	NA	TRBD1	TRBV27	CASSGQGAPVRTLHF	TGTGCCAGCAGTGGACAGGGGGCCCCAGTTAGAACCCTCCACTTT
TRBJ2-1	NA	TRBD1	TRBV10-3	CAISDGTGLYNEQFF	TGTGCCATCAGCGATGGGACAGGACTCTACAATGAGCAGTTCTTC
TRBJ1-2	NA	NA	TRBV27	CASSLAGGTNYGYTF	TGTGCCAGCAGTTTAGCGGGGGGCACTAACTATGGCTACACCTTC
TRBJ2-1	NA	NA	TRBV30	CAWGPSGRQFF	TGTGCCTGGGGCCCCAGCGGTAGGCAGTTCTTC
TRBJ2-7	NA	NA	TRBV7-9	CASSYQGVGYEQYF	TGTGCCAGCAGCTACCAAGGGGTCGGCTACGAGCAGTACTTC
TRBJ1-1	once	TRBD1	TRBV5-5	CASSLEPTGSPEAFF	TGTGCCAGCAGCTTGGAGCCGACAGGGAGCCCTGAAGCTTTCTTT
TRBJ1-1	few	NA	TRBV10-3	CATETGLNTEAFF	TGTGCCACGGAAACAGGTTTGAACACTGAAGCTTTCTTT
TRBJ2-1	NA	NA	TRBV9	CASSVGGGSYNEQFF	TGTGCCAGCAGCGTAGGAGGAGGGTCCTACAATGAGCAGTTCTTC
TRBJ1-6	NA	NA	TRBV23-1	CASNQIVRNNSPLHF	TGCGCCAGCAACCAAATAGTAAGAAATAATTCACCCCTCCACTTT
TRBJ2-2	NA	TRBD2	TRBV28	CASTPTAGGPNTGELFF	TGTGCCAGCACACCTACAGCGGGAGGGCCAAACACCGGGGAGCTGTTTTTT
TRBJ1-4	once	TRBD1	TRBV7-9	CASSLWTGGREKLFF	TGTGCCAGCAGCTTATGGACAGGGGGCCGAGAAAAACTGTTTTTT
TRBJ1-2	NA	TRBD1	TRBV6-5	CASSYRQGVTHGYTF	TGTGCCAGCAGTTACCGGCAGGGGGTAACGCATGGCTACACCTTC
TRBJ1-1	NA	TRBD1	TRBV5-1	CASSWTGNLNTEAFF	TGCGCCAGCAGCTGGACAGGGAACCTGAACACTGAAGCTTTCTTT
TRBJ1-2	NA	NA	TRBV10-3	CAISESTGSYGYTF	TGTGCCATCAGTGAGTCTACAGGTTCCTATGGCTACACCTTC
TRBJ2-3	NA	TRBD2	TRBV4-1	CASSQSQAGGSTDTQYF	TGCGCCAGCAGCCAATCCCAAGCGGGAGGTAGCACAGATACGCAGTATTTT
TRBJ2-2	NA	TRBD2	TRBV4-1	CASSPRDYTAGELFF	TGCGCCAGCAGCCCCCGGGACTACACGGCCGGGGAGCTGTTTTTT
TRBJ1-1	once	NA	TRBV2	CASSPTGRYGNTEAFF	TGTGCCAGCAGTCCAACAGGGCGCTATGGGAACACTGAAGCTTTCTTT
TRBJ2-2	NA	NA	TRBV29-1	CSVRENTGELFF	TGCAGCGTTCGGGAGAACACCGGGGAGCTGTTTTTT
TRBJ1-5	NA	TRBD1	TRBV6-5	CASSSDRTSNQPQHF	TGTGCCAGCAGCTCGGACAGGACCAGCAATCAGCCCCAGCATTTT
TRBJ1-4	NA	TRBD1	TRBV5-1	CASSRHGQGGEKLFF	TGCGCCAGCAGCCGACACGGACAGGGTGGAGAAAAACTGTTTTTT
TRBJ2-3	NA	TRBD1	TRBV5-1	CASSGQGIVDTQYF	TGCGCCAGCAGTGGACAGGGGATAGTAGATACGCAGTATTTT